This paragraph reports one TCR beta chain. The antigen is unknown. V lost 0 bases, J lost 5 bases, and 10 bases lay in between. CDR3 length: 14 residues. The V gene's germline CDR1 is MNHNS and CDR2 SASEGT. This specimen belongs to a study of cytomegalovirus exposure and HLA in healthy donors. Points from the study as a whole: The study found most TCR sequences rare, yet found some public TCRs in many donors.

Primers included in the PCR were 60 Vbeta and 13 Jbeta primers. Sequencing was performed with immunoSEQ multiplex PCR; in TCRdb, only in-frame clones are kept and a portion is missing. The table shows about 150,000 clones, with about 75% occurring only once. The sequencing sample was made of PBMCs. J is TRBJ1-1 and V is TRBV6-1; D is uncertain. This clonotype was obtained from a man aged 25-45 years in good health and CMV-seronegative. CDR3 nucleotides: TGTGCCAGCAGTGAAGCTAGGGCGGGAACTGAAGCTTTCTTT. Amino acids: CASSEARAGTEAFF.